These T cell receptor beta chains were read from a single sample in a study of shared T cell receptors in the human thymus. TCRdb's table, derived via immunoSEQ multiplex PCR, lists solely in-frame clones and lacks some. The table has approximately 580,000 clones, 78% seen once. The data also belong to a second study, concerning human thymus T cells.

Input material: thymocytes. These receptors all stem from a boy in the first two years of life with a congenital heart defect. The CDR3 runs from the conserved cysteine through the conserved F or W. A D gene is named only where the DNA matches it firmly. Expanded clones get a size class; other rows say once, few or many, or leave the size out.

v_gene	abundance	j_gene	d_gene	CDR3nt	CDR3aa
TRBV5-5	-	TRBJ2-7	TRBD1	TGTGCCAGCAGCTTGGCCTCCCGAGACAGGGGAACTTACGAGCAGTACTTC	CASSLASRDRGTYEQYF
TRBV6-1	-	TRBJ1-4	-	TGTGCCAGCAGTGAAGCCGCAACTAATGAAAAACTGTTTTTT	CASSEAATNEKLFF
TRBV18	-	TRBJ2-7	TRBD1	TGTGCCAGCTCACCAGGGAAATGGACAGGGCTCTCCTACGAGCAGTACTTC	CASSPGKWTGLSYEQYF
TRBV6-4	-	TRBJ2-3	TRBD2	TGTGCCAGCAGTAATTCTAGCGGCCACACAGATACGCAGTATTTT	CASSNSSGHTDTQYF
TRBV28	once	TRBJ1-5	-	TGTGCCAGCAGTTTATCAGGGTTGGAAAGTCAGCCCCAGCATTTT	CASSLSGLESQPQHF
TRBV12-5	-	TRBJ2-3	TRBD2	TGTGCTAGTGGTTTGCGAGCGGGAGTCGCAGATACGCAGTATTTT	CASGLRAGVADTQYF
TRBV4-2	-	TRBJ2-3	-	TGTGCCAGCAGCCGCCGGCCGCACAGCAAGCCAGATACGCAGTATTTT	CASSRRPHSKPDTQYF
TRBV5-6	-	TRBJ2-5	-	TGTGCCAGCAGCCGCACCGGGACTTACGACCAAGAGACCCAGTACTTC	CASSRTGTYDQETQYF
TRBV11-2	once	TRBJ2-5	TRBD1	TGTGCCAGCAGCTCTCAAAGGACAGGGCTGGAAGAGACCCAGTACTTC	CASSSQRTGLEETQYF
TRBV5-3	once	TRBJ2-2	TRBD2	TGTGCCAGAAGCTTGGGCGGGAGGGGAGAGACCGGGGAGCTGTTTTTT	CARSLGGRGETGELFF
TRBV29-1	-	TRBJ2-3	-	TGCAGCGAGGCTGCGGGCGGGCCTCAAGATACGCAGTATTTT	CSEAAGGPQDTQYF
TRBV5-1	-	TRBJ2-1	-	TGCGCCAGCAGCTTAGCGATAAGGTCCTACAATGAGCAGTTCTTC	CASSLAIRSYNEQFF
TRBV4-2	-	TRBJ2-7	TRBD1	TGTGCCAGCAGCCAAATGACAGGGGCCTACGAGCAGTACTTC	CASSQMTGAYEQYF
TRBV7-9	-	TRBJ2-1	TRBD2	TGTGCCAGCAGCGACACTAGCGGGAGTTTGATTCACAATGAGCAGTTCTTC	CASSDTSGSLIHNEQFF
TRBV20-1	once	TRBJ2-2	-	TGCAGTGCAGTGGGGCAGGCCGAGGTGTTTTTT	CSAVGQAEVFF
TRBV6-5	-	TRBJ2-7	TRBD1	TGTGCCAGCAGTTCCAGGCCAGGGGGCTCCTACGAGCAGTACTTC	CASSSRPGGSYEQYF
TRBV7-2	-	TRBJ1-5	TRBD1	TGTGCCAGCAGCCAACAGGGGCCGAATCAGCCCCAGCATTTT	CASSQQGPNQPQHF
TRBV27	-	TRBJ1-2	TRBD1	TGTGCCAGCAGTTTAACTCGTAAACAGGGGGCCAGTGGCTACACCTTC	CASSLTRKQGASGYTF
TRBV4-1	few	TRBJ2-3	-	TGCGCCAGCAGCCAAGAACCCCCTAGCCCGGGCACAGATACGCAGTATTTT	CASSQEPPSPGTDTQYF
TRBV7-4	-	TRBJ1-2	TRBD1	TGTGCCAGCAGCGACGACAGGGCCGTTACCTATGGCTACACCTTC	CASSDDRAVTYGYTF
TRBV19	-	TRBJ2-3	-	TGTGCCAGTACCCCAGGGCTGGGAGATACGCAGTATTTT	CASTPGLGDTQYF
TRBV6-1	once	TRBJ1-2	-	TGTGCCAGCACCCTACACAGGGTCGATGGTTATGGCTACACCTTC	CASTLHRVDGYGYTF
TRBV4-2	few	TRBJ1-1	-	TGTGCCAGCAGCCAATCCCAGACAGGTGAAGCTTTCTTT	CASSQSQTGEAFF
TRBV7-3	-	TRBJ2-1	TRBD2	TGTGCCAGCAGCTTAAACAGCGGGAGAGACAATGAGCAGTTCTTC	CASSLNSGRDNEQFF
TRBV7-9	-	TRBJ2-6	-	TGTGCCAGCAGCTTAGCGACAGAAATACAACTCTCTGGGGCCAACGTCCTGACTTTC	CASSLATEIQLSGANVLTF
TRBV4-1	-	TRBJ2-7	TRBD2	TGCGCCAGCAGCCAAAAGATGGCTCCGGCTAGCGGGAGCCACGAGCAGTACTTC	CASSQKMAPASGSHEQYF
TRBV4-1	-	TRBJ2-7	-	TGCGCCAGCAGCCAGGATGCGAACAGAATCTACGAGCAGTACTTC	CASSQDANRIYEQYF
TRBV25-1	-	TRBJ2-3	TRBD2	TGTGCCAGCAGTGAATGCCCCCTAGCGGGGAGCACAGATACGCAGTATTTT	CASSECPLAGSTDTQYF
TRBV10-3	-	TRBJ1-1	TRBD1	TGTGCCATCTCCAGGGGGCGGGGTGAAGCTTTCTTT	CAISRGRGEAFF
TRBV27	-	TRBJ2-7	-	TGTGCCAGCAGCCGTCCGGGCGAGCAGTACTTC	CASSRPGEQYF
TRBV6-1	-	TRBJ2-7	TRBD1	TGTGCCAGCAGAGACAGGGGAGAATTGTACGAGCAGTACTTC	CASRDRGELYEQYF
TRBV6-6	-	TRBJ2-2	-	TGTGCCAGCAGTTACTCCGTTCGGGTTTGCACCGGGGAGCTGTTTTTT	CASSYSVRVCTGELFF
TRBV15	-	TRBJ2-1	TRBD1	TGTGCCACCAGCAGAGATGGGGGACAGGGGGTTCTCAATGAGCAGTTCTTC	CATSRDGGQGVLNEQFF
TRBV27	-	TRBJ1-2	-	TGTGCCAGCAGTCCCCTAAGGGGGGGACTCTGCTATGGCTACACCTTC	CASSPLRGGLCYGYTF
TRBV5-1	-	TRBJ2-2	-	TGCGCCAGCAGCTTGGCCCAGTCCGACACCGGGGAGCTGTTTTTT	CASSLAQSDTGELFF
TRBV5-4	-	TRBJ2-3	TRBD2	TGTGCCAGCAGCTCCCGGAGGGCGGGAGGGCGCCCAGATACGCAGTATTTT	CASSSRRAGGRPDTQYF
TRBV21-1	-	TRBJ2-7	-	TGTGCCAGCAGCAAACGGGGGGCACAAAGACCCTACGAGCAGTACTTC	CASSKRGAQRPYEQYF
TRBV2	-	TRBJ2-7	-	TGTGCCAGCAGTGAAGGGGGGGACAGACAGCCCCTCTACGAGCAGTACTTC	CASSEGGDRQPLYEQYF
TRBV4-3	-	TRBJ2-7	-	TGCGCCAGCAGCCAAGAGCCCCGAACGAGCTCCTACGAGCAGTACTTC	CASSQEPRTSSYEQYF
TRBV4-2	-	TRBJ2-5	TRBD2	TGTGCCAGCACTACTAGGGGGTCGCTAGCGGGAGGTTCTGAGGAGACCCAGTACTTC	CASTTRGSLAGGSEETQYF
TRBV19	few	TRBJ2-7	TRBD1	TGTGCCAGTAGTATCGGGACAGGGTTGGCGTACTTC	CASSIGTGLAYF
TRBV29-1	once	TRBJ2-3	TRBD2	TGCAGCGTTCGTTGCGGGAGAAAAGGCACAGATACGCAGTATTTT	CSVRCGRKGTDTQYF
TRBV6-6	-	TRBJ2-7	TRBD1	TGTGCCAGCATCCCAACAGGGGAAAGGCTCTACGAGCAGTACTTC	CASIPTGERLYEQYF
TRBV29-1	-	TRBJ2-7	-	TGCAGCGTTGTATCCAGGGACACCTACGAGCAGTACTTC	CSVVSRDTYEQYF
TRBV28	once	TRBJ2-7	TRBD1	TGTGCCAGCAATGAATCGGGAGGGACAGGGGGCCCACTCGAGCAGTACTTC	CASNESGGTGGPLEQYF
TRBV30	-	TRBJ1-1	-	TGTGCCTGGAGTGTACGGGGGGTGTTGAGCACTGAAGCTTTCTTT	CAWSVRGVLSTEAFF
TRBV7-9	-	TRBJ2-7	TRBD2	TGTGCCAGCAGCCCCGGGGAGGGTAGCGGGAGAAGAGGGTACGAGCAGTACTTC	CASSPGEGSGRRGYEQYF
TRBV25-1	-	TRBJ2-7	-	TGTGCCAGCACCAGCGGACAGAGCTCCTACGAGCAGTACTTC	CASTSGQSSYEQYF
TRBV18	-	TRBJ2-5	TRBD1	TGTGCCAGCTCACACAGGACAGGGCGCCAAGAGACCCAGTACTTC	CASSHRTGRQETQYF
TRBV7-8	once	TRBJ2-1	TRBD2	TGTGCCAGCAGCTGGGGACTAGCTGGCAATGAGCAGTTCTTC	CASSWGLAGNEQFF
TRBV4-3	-	TRBJ2-1	-	TGCGCCAGCAGCCAAGATCTGCGCCCACGGGATGAGCAGTTCTTC	CASSQDLRPRDEQFF
TRBV11-2	-	TRBJ2-3	TRBD1	TGTGCCAGCAGCGAACGGGACAGGTTCACAGATACGCAGTATTTT	CASSERDRFTDTQYF
TRBV4-1	-	TRBJ2-7	TRBD1	TGCGCCAGCGGGGGGACAGGGGCCTACGAGCAGTACTTC	CASGGTGAYEQYF